Listed below are T cell receptor beta chains from one sample, sequenced in a study of T-cell reconstitution after alpha-beta-depleted transplantation in children. A single record per CDR3 protein comes from TCRdb applying MiXCR to the PCR reads. In the table there are approximately 640,000 distinct CDR3 sequences, roughly 15% of which are singletons. The material was PBMCs from the stem cell graft donor, obtained from the stem cell graft. All receptors come from a human donor who donated a stem cell graft to a child with acute myeloid leukemia. Each CDR3 is given with its conserved first and last residue. A D gene is named only where the DNA matches it firmly. Some rows mark clone size as missing; the rest say once, few, many or name a class of expanded clone.

v_call: TRBV4-2; j_call: TRBJ2-1; clone_size: many; d_call: NA; cdr3_nt: TGTGCCAGCAGCCAAGGACACGAGAGCTCCTACAATGAGCAGTTCTTC; cdr3_aa: CASSQGHESSYNEQFF
v_call: TRBV5-6; j_call: TRBJ2-1; clone_size: many; d_call: TRBD1; cdr3_nt: TGTGCCAGCAGCACCCGGGACAGGCCAATCGATGAGCAGTTCTTC; cdr3_aa: CASSTRDRPIDEQFF
v_call: TRBV7-2; j_call: TRBJ1-2; clone_size: many; d_call: TRBD1; cdr3_nt: TGTGCCAGCAGCCTAGACCCGGGACAGGGAGTTGGCTACACCTTC; cdr3_aa: CASSLDPGQGVGYTF
v_call: TRBV29-1; j_call: TRBJ1-1; clone_size: many; d_call: NA; cdr3_nt: TGCAGCGTTGAAGCCTCAGGGTCTGAAGCTTTCTTT; cdr3_aa: CSVEASGSEAFF
v_call: TRBV20-1; j_call: TRBJ1-1; clone_size: many; d_call: NA; cdr3_nt: TGCAGTGCTAGAGATCAAGGCCTCTACACTGAAGCTTTCTTT; cdr3_aa: CSARDQGLYTEAFF
v_call: TRBV7-2; j_call: TRBJ2-1; clone_size: NA; d_call: NA; cdr3_nt: TGTGCCAGCAGTTACCGTTCGTACAATGAGCAGTTCTTC; cdr3_aa: CASSYRSYNEQFF
v_call: TRBV4-1; j_call: TRBJ1-1; clone_size: NA; d_call: TRBD1; cdr3_nt: TGCGCCAGCAGCCAAACGGACAGGGTGAACACTGAAGCTTTCTTT; cdr3_aa: CASSQTDRVNTEAFF
v_call: TRBV20-1; j_call: TRBJ1-1; clone_size: many; d_call: NA; cdr3_nt: TGCAGTGCCCACCGTCAGGGGACTCAGAACACTGAAGCTTTCTTT; cdr3_aa: CSAHRQGTQNTEAFF
v_call: TRBV20-1; j_call: TRBJ2-5; clone_size: NA; d_call: TRBD2; cdr3_nt: TGCAGTGCTAGAGACCGCCGGGGGGGGCCAATTACCCAGTACTTC; cdr3_aa: CSARDRRGGPITQYF
v_call: TRBV29-1; j_call: TRBJ1-2; clone_size: many; d_call: NA; cdr3_nt: TGCAGCGTTTTTGGACAGTCTCTCGGCTACACCTTC; cdr3_aa: CSVFGQSLGYTF
v_call: TRBV6-5; j_call: TRBJ2-2; clone_size: many; d_call: NA; cdr3_nt: TGTGCCAGCGCGGGGAACACCGGGGAGCTGTTTTTT; cdr3_aa: CASAGNTGELFF
v_call: TRBV20-1; j_call: TRBJ2-3; clone_size: many; d_call: NA; cdr3_nt: TGCAGTGCTAGAGGGGGGCCTGGCACAGATACGCAGTATTTT; cdr3_aa: CSARGGPGTDTQYF
v_call: TRBV7-2; j_call: TRBJ2-7; clone_size: many; d_call: TRBD2; cdr3_nt: TGTGCCAGCAGCCCGACTAGCGGGGGGGCCCTCTCCTACGAGCAGTACTTC; cdr3_aa: CASSPTSGGALSYEQYF
v_call: TRBV20-1; j_call: TRBJ1-5; clone_size: many; d_call: NA; cdr3_nt: TGCAGTGCTAGAGACCCGGGGGGGATTGATCAGCCCCAGCATTTT; cdr3_aa: CSARDPGGIDQPQHF
v_call: TRBV20-1; j_call: TRBJ2-3; clone_size: many; d_call: TRBD2; cdr3_nt: TGCAGTGCTAGGGCTAGCGGGGGCTTTACGCAGTATTTT; cdr3_aa: CSARASGGFTQYF
v_call: TRBV5-6; j_call: TRBJ2-4; clone_size: NA; d_call: TRBD2; cdr3_nt: TGTGCCAGCCGATTTTCGGGGGGACTAGCCAAAAACATTCAGTACTTC; cdr3_aa: CASRFSGGLAKNIQYF
v_call: TRBV29-1; j_call: TRBJ2-7; clone_size: NA; d_call: NA; cdr3_nt: TGCAGCGGGGGGCAGGGTCCCTCCTACGAGCAGTACTTC; cdr3_aa: CSGGQGPSYEQYF
v_call: TRBV12-3/TRBV12-4; j_call: TRBJ2-6; clone_size: few; d_call: NA; cdr3_nt: TGTGCCAGTTCTTATGACCCTGGGCCTGGGGCCAACGTCCTGACTTTC; cdr3_aa: CASSYDPGPGANVLTF
v_call: TRBV5-1; j_call: TRBJ1-1; clone_size: NA; d_call: TRBD1; cdr3_nt: TGCGCCAGCAGCTTGGAGGGGGTCAGGGGGGAAACTGAAGCTTTCTTT; cdr3_aa: CASSLEGVRGETEAFF
v_call: TRBV7-3; j_call: TRBJ2-1; clone_size: NA; d_call: NA; cdr3_nt: TGTGCCAGCAGCCCCGGTCTGGGGCAGACCGATGAGCAGTTCTTC; cdr3_aa: CASSPGLGQTDEQFF
v_call: TRBV6-2/TRBV6-3; j_call: TRBJ2-3; clone_size: NA; d_call: TRBD2; cdr3_nt: TGTGCCAGCAGGAGGGGACTAGCGGCGGCATTTATAGATACGCAGTATTTT; cdr3_aa: CASRRGLAAAFIDTQYF
v_call: TRBV6-1; j_call: TRBJ2-5; clone_size: many; d_call: TRBD1; cdr3_nt: TGTGCCAGCAGTCCGACAGGGATTGAGACCCAGTACTTC; cdr3_aa: CASSPTGIETQYF
v_call: TRBV20-1; j_call: TRBJ1-5; clone_size: many; d_call: NA; cdr3_nt: TGCAGTGCTAGGAGTTTAGATAATAGCAATCAGCCCCAGCATTTT; cdr3_aa: CSARSLDNSNQPQHF
v_call: TRBV4-1; j_call: TRBJ2-3; clone_size: few; d_call: NA; cdr3_nt: TGCGCCAGCGAAGGCCCCGATACGCAGTATTTT; cdr3_aa: CASEGPDTQYF
v_call: TRBV27; j_call: TRBJ1-1; clone_size: few; d_call: NA; cdr3_nt: TGTGCCAGCAGGATAGGGGGGGCGGCGGGGACTGAAGCTTTCTTT; cdr3_aa: CASRIGGAAGTEAFF
v_call: TRBV19; j_call: TRBJ1-1; clone_size: few; d_call: NA; cdr3_nt: TGTGCCAGTAGTATAATAAGCAGCTACACTGAAGCTTTCTTT; cdr3_aa: CASSIISSYTEAFF
v_call: TRBV20-1; j_call: TRBJ2-1; clone_size: many; d_call: NA; cdr3_nt: TGCAGTGCTAGAGCTGTCCATGAGCAGTTCTTC; cdr3_aa: CSARAVHEQFF
v_call: TRBV5-1; j_call: TRBJ2-3; clone_size: NA; d_call: NA; cdr3_nt: TGCGCCAGCAGCCCAGACAGGAAAACAGATACGCAGTATTTT; cdr3_aa: CASSPDRKTDTQYF
v_call: TRBV5-1; j_call: TRBJ2-7; clone_size: few; d_call: NA; cdr3_nt: TGCGCCAGCAGCTTGGAGGGCAGGGCTTACTCCTACGAGCAGTACTTC; cdr3_aa: CASSLEGRAYSYEQYF
v_call: TRBV13; j_call: TRBJ1-5; clone_size: many; d_call: TRBD1; cdr3_nt: TGTGCCAGCAGCTTAGGGGGACAGGCCAATCAGCCCCAGCATTTT; cdr3_aa: CASSLGGQANQPQHF
v_call: TRBV20-1; j_call: TRBJ1-5; clone_size: few; d_call: TRBD1; cdr3_nt: TGCAGTGCTAGGGACAGGGTAGGGGGTAGCAATCAGCCCCAGCATTTT; cdr3_aa: CSARDRVGGSNQPQHF
v_call: TRBV7-2; j_call: TRBJ1-2; clone_size: few; d_call: NA; cdr3_nt: TGTGCCAGCAGCCCGGACGGCGTTGGAGGCTTCTATGGCTACACCTTC; cdr3_aa: CASSPDGVGGFYGYTF
v_call: TRBV30; j_call: TRBJ2-7; clone_size: NA; d_call: NA; cdr3_nt: TGTGCCTGGAGTGTACAAGACCAGCAGTACTTC; cdr3_aa: CAWSVQDQQYF
v_call: TRBV7-2; j_call: TRBJ2-6; clone_size: NA; d_call: NA; cdr3_nt: TGTGCCAGCAGCTTCGGGACGGCCTCTGGGGCCAACGTCCTGACTTTC; cdr3_aa: CASSFGTASGANVLTF
v_call: TRBV18; j_call: TRBJ1-2; clone_size: NA; d_call: NA; cdr3_nt: TGTGCCAGCTCACCGACACCCGAAAGTGACTATGGCTACACCTTC; cdr3_aa: CASSPTPESDYGYTF
v_call: TRBV7-2; j_call: TRBJ1-4; clone_size: many; d_call: TRBD1; cdr3_nt: TGTGCCAGCAGACATCGGACAGGGGTACGGGAAAAACTGTTTTTT; cdr3_aa: CASRHRTGVREKLFF
v_call: TRBV4-1; j_call: TRBJ1-1; clone_size: NA; d_call: NA; cdr3_nt: TGCGCCAGCAGCCCGGTGATAATGAACACTGAAGCTTTCTTT; cdr3_aa: CASSPVIMNTEAFF
v_call: TRBV12-3/TRBV12-4; j_call: TRBJ2-5; clone_size: NA; d_call: NA; cdr3_nt: TGTGCCAGCAGCCCTGACTGGAACCAAGAGACCCAGTACTTC; cdr3_aa: CASSPDWNQETQYF
v_call: TRBV20-1; j_call: TRBJ2-2; clone_size: NA; d_call: TRBD2; cdr3_nt: TGCAGTGCACCGCGGGGGTTCACCGGGGAGCTGTTTTTT; cdr3_aa: CSAPRGFTGELFF